Shown below are 8 T cell receptor beta chains from a single sample sequenced in a study of breast tumors, draining lymph nodes, adjacent tissues. Samples came from axillary lymph nodes draining the breast cancer. TCRdb called the multiplex PCR reads again in MiXCR, with one record for every CDR3 protein. The profile shows approximately 90,000 distinct CDR3 sequences, roughly 28% of them singletons. What was sequenced was axillary lymph node tissue. These receptors were taken from a female donor with breast cancer. Some clones in this sample may be carry-over from other donors' samples.

The chain links TRBV19 to TRBJ1-1, with D hard to call. CDR1 is LNHDA and CDR2 is SQIVND in the germline V gene (reference sequence). V was trimmed by 10 bases and J by 0 bases, leaving 12 bases between them. The CDR3 runs to 13 residues. The DNA for the CDR3 is TGTGCCACCCCGGGTTTTCTGAACACTGAAGCTTTCTTT. Translating it yields CATPGFLNTEAFF.

This clonotype was seen at least ten times. This may stem from a read error, because a much larger clone lies one nucleotide away. J is TRBJ2-5 and V is TRBV9; TRBD2 matches at 7 bases. Germline values: CDR1 SGDLS, CDR2 YYNGEE. The CDR3 length is 14 residues. The DNA of the CDR3 is TGTGCCAGCAGCGTAGCGGCTAGCGGTGAGACCCAGTCCTTC. This encodes CASSVAASGETQSF.

This clonotype was found many times. The rearrangement uses TRBV27 and TRBJ2-1; the match to TRBD1 covers 8 bases. The CDR3 extends over 16 amino acids. V was pared by 2 bases and J by 12 bases, with 15 bases of the junction left unmatched. Per the germline V gene, CDR1 is MNHEY and CDR2 is SMNVEV (reference sequence). The CDR3: CASSLRLGQVGDRQFF. The CDR3 DNA sequence: TGTGCCAGCAGTTTACGGTTGGGACAGGTGGGAGATAGGCAGTTCTTC.

The chain combines TRBV20-1 with TRBJ1-2; possibly TRBD1 for D (6 bases). Trimming stripped 3 bases from V and 0 bases from J, with 11 bases between. The germline V gene encodes CDR1 DFQATT and CDR2 SNEGSKA (reference sequence). This CDR3 region has 14 residues. CDR3 in amino acids: CSASMAGANYGYTF. CDR3 in DNA: TGCAGTGCTAGTATGGCAGGGGCTAACTATGGCTACACCTTC.

This clonotype was counted at least ten times. This chain joins TRBV5-1 and TRBJ2-3, with 7 bases aligning to TRBD2. This CDR3 contains 17 residues. From germline, CDR1 is SGHRS and CDR2 YFSETQ. Germline trimming cut 3 bases from V and 1 base from J; bases unmatched to any gene: 11. The CDR3 DNA is TGCGCCAGCAGCTCCGAGATGGCGGGAGTGGGCACAGATACGCAGTATTTT. Translation gives CASSSEMAGVGTDTQYF.

The chain's CDR3 is CASSQALAKNIQYF. The CDR3 DNA reads as TGTGCCAGCAGCCAGGCGTTAGCCAAAAACATTCAGTACTTC. The gene calls are TRBV3-1 and TRBJ2-4; D remains unclear. The germline V gene has CDR1 LGHDT and CDR2 YNNKEL (reference sequence). V lost 3 bases and J 0 bases, leaving 6 bases between the germline ends. The CDR3 is 14 residues long.

This clonotype showed up many times. The V and J genes are TRBV20-1 and TRBJ2-7, with 7 bases that match TRBD1. The CDR3 spans 14 residues. Germline V lookup: CDR1 DFQATT, CDR2 SNEGSKA (reference sequence). V gave up 5 bases and J gave up 4 bases; unmatched junction bases: 11. The CDR3: CSASDRQGQYEQYF. The CDR3 DNA reads as TGCAGTGCTTCTGACAGACAGGGTCAATACGAGCAGTACTTC.

Remarks on this clonotype: One end of the junction fails to match germline, which may point to a read error. The gene calls are TRBV7-2 and TRBJ2-7, with D possibly TRBD1 on 6 matching bases. The CDR3 totals 13 residues. Germline V lookup: CDR1 SGHTA, CDR2 FQGNSA. The CDR3 loop is CAGSQGHPYEQYF. As DNA, the CDR3 is TGTGCCGGCAGCCAGGGACACCCCTACGAGCAGTACTTC.